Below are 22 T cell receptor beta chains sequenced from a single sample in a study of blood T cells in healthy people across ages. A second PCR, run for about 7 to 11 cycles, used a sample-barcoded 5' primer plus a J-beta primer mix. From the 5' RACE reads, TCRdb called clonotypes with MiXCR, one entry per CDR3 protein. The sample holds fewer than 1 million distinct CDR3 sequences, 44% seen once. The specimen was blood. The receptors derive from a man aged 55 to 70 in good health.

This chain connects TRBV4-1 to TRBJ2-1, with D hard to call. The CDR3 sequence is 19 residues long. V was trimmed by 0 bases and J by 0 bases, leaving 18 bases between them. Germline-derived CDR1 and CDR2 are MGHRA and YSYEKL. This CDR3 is CASSQDTWTVESSYNEQFF. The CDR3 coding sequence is TGCGCCAGCAGCCAAGATACATGGACGGTTGAAAGCTCCTACAATGAGCAGTTCTTC.

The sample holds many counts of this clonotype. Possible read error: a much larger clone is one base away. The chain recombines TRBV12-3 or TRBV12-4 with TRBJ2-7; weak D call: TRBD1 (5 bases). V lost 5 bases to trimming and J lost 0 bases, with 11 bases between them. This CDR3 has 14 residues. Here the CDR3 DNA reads TGTGCCAGCAGTGTATACGACAGCTCCTACGAGCAGTACTTC. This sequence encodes CASSVYDSSYEQYF.

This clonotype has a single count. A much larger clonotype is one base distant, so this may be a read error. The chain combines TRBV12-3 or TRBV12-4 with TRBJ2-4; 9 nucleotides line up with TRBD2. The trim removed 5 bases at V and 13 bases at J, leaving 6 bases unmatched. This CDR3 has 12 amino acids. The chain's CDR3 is CASSDSGGIQYF. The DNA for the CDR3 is TGTGCCAGCAGTGATAGCGGGGGAATACAGTACTTC.

The CDR3 region has the DNA TGTGCCAGCAGTTTAGAGACCGGGGATGAAAAACTGTTTTTT. Its protein product is CASSLETGDEKLFF. V and J are TRBV27 and TRBJ1-4; D is unclear. This CDR3 has 14 residues. V was trimmed by 2 bases and J by 6 bases, leaving 10 bases between them. Germline V gene data show CDR1 as MNHEY and CDR2 as SMNVEV (reference sequence).

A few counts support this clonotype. CDR3 in amino acids: CASSLWIGNENYTF. DNA for the CDR3: TGTGCCAGCAGTTTATGGATAGGGAATGAGAACTACACCTTC. The chain is built from TRBV27 and TRBJ1-2; D is undetermined. Germline V gene sequence: CDR1 MNHEY, CDR2 SMNVEV (reference sequence). The CDR3 covers 14 residues. With 1 base removed from V and 10 bases from J, the gap between germline ends came to 16 bases.

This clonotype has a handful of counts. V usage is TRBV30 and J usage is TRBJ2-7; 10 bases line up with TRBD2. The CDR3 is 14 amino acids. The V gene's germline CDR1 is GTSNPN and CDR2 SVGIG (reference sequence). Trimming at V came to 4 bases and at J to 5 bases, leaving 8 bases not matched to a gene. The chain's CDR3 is CAWIPFSGGNEQYF. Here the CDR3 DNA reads TGTGCCTGGATACCTTTTAGCGGGGGGAACGAGCAGTACTTC.

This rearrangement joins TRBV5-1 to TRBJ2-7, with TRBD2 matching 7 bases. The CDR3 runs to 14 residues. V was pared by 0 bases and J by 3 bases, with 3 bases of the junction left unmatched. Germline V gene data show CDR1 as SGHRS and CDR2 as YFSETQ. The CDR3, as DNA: TGCGCCAGCAGCTTGGGGACTAGTAACTACGAGCAGTACTTC. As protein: CASSLGTSNYEQYF.

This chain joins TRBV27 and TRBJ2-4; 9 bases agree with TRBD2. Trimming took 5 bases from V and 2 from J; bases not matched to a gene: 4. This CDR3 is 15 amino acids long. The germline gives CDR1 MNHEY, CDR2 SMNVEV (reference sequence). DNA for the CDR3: TGTGCCAGCAGTGGCGGGGGGGGAACCAAAAACATTCAGTACTTC. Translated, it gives CASSGGGGTKNIQYF.

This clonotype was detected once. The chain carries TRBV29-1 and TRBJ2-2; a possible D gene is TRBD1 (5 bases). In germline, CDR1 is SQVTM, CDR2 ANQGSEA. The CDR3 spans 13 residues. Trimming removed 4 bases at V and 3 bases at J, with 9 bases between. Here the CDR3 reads CSVVRQHTGELFF. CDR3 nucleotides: TGCAGCGTTGTTAGACAGCACACCGGGGAGCTGTTTTTT.

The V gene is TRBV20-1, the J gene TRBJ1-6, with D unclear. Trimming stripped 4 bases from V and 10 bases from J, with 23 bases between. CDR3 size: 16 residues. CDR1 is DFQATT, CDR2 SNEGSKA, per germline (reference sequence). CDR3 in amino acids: CSAIKMDALLHSPLHF. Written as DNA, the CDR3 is TGCAGTGCTATTAAAATGGATGCCCTATTACACTCACCCCTCCACTTT.

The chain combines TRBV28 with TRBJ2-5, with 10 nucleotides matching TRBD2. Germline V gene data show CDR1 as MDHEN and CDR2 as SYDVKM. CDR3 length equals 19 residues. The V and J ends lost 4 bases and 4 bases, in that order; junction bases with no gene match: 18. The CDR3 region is CASSSTPRLAGGSGETQYF. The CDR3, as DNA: TGTGCCAGCAGTTCCACCCCGAGACTAGCGGGCGGCTCGGGAGAGACCCAGTACTTC. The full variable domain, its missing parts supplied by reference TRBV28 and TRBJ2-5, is DVKVTQSSRYLVKRTGEKVFLECVQDMDHENMFWYRQDPGLGLRLIYFSYDVKMKEKGDIPEGYSVSREKKERFSLILESASTNQTSMYLCASSSTPRLAGGSGETQYFGPGTRLLVL.

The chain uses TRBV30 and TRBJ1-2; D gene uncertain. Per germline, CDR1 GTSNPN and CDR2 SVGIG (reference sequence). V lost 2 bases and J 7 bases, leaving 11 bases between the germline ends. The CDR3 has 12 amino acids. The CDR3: CAWSQALSGYTF. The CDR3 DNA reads TGTGCCTGGAGTCAGGCCCTCAGTGGCTACACCTTC. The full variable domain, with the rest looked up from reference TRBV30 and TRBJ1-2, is SQTIHQWPATLVQPVGSPLSLECTVEGTSNPNLYWYRQAAGRGLQLLFYSVGIGQISSEVPQNLSASRPQDRQFILSSKKLLLSDSGFYLCAWSQALSGYTFGSGTRLTVV.

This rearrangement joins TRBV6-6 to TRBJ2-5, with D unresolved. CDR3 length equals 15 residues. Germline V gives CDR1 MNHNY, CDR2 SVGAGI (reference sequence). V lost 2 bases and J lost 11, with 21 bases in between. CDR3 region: CASSYALYRDSEQYF. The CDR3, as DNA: TGTGCCAGCAGTTACGCGCTTTACCGCGATTCTGAGCAGTACTTC.

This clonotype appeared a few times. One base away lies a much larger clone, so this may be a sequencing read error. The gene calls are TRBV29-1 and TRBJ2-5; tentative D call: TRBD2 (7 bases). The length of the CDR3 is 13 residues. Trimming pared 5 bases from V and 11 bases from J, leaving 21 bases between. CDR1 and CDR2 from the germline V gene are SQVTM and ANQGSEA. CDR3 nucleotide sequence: TGCAGCGTTTGGAGGGGGGGCCCCAATGAGCAGTACTTC. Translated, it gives CSVWRGGPNEQYF.

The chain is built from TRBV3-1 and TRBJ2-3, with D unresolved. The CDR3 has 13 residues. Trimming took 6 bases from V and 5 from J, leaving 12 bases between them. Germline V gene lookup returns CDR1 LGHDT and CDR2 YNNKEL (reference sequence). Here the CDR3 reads CASSPLLRDTQYF. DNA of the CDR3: TGTGCCAGCAGTCCCCTTTTACGAGATACGCAGTATTTT.

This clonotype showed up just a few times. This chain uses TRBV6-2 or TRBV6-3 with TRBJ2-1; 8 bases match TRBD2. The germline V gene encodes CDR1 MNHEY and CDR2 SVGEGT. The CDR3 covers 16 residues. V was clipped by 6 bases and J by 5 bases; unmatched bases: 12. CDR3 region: CASRMSIAGNHNEQFF. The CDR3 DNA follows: TGTGCCAGCAGGATGTCGATAGCGGGGAATCACAATGAGCAGTTCTTC.

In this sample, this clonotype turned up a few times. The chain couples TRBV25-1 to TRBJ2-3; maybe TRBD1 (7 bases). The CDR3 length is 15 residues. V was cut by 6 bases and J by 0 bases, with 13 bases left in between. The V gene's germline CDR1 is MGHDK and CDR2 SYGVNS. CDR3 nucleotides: TGTGCCAGCAGCCAGGGGGGACCCAGCACAGATACGCAGTATTTT. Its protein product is CASSQGGPSTDTQYF.

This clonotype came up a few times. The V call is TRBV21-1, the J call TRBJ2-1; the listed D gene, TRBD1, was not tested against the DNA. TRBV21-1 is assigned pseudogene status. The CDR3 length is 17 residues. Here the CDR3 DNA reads TGTGCCAGCAGGGCAGGGTACGTGGCCGAACAGTACAATGAGCAGTTCTTC. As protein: CASRAGYVAEQYNEQFF.

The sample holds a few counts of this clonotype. The CDR3 loop is CASSTQGGSYEQYF. The DNA of the CDR3 is TGTGCCAGCAGCACACAGGGGGGATCCTACGAGCAGTACTTC. The rearrangement uses TRBV7-2 and TRBJ2-7; 8 bases agree with TRBD1. The CDR3 is made up of 14 amino acids. J lost 1 base, V lost 5 bases, and 4 bases had no gene match. CDR1 and CDR2 (germline): SGHTA, FQGNSA.

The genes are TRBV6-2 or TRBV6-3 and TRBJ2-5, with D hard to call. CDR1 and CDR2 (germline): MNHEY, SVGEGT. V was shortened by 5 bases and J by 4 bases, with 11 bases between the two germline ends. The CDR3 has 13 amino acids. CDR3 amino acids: CASSVRPRETQYF. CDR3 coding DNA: TGTGCCAGCAGTGTACGACCCCGAGAGACCCAGTACTTC.

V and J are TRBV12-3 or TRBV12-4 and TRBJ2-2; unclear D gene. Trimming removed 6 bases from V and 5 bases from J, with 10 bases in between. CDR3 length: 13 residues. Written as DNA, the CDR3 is TGTGCCAGCAGCTTGTCTCCAACCGGGGAGCTGTTTTTT. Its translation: CASSLSPTGELFF.

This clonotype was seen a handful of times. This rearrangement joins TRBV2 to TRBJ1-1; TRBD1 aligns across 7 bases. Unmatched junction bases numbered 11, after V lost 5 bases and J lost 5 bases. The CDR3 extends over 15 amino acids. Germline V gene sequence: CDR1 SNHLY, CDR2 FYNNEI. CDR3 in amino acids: CASSWDSQRGTEAFF. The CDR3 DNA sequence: TGTGCCAGCAGTTGGGACAGCCAACGGGGGACTGAAGCTTTCTTT.